These 3 T cell receptor beta chains came from one sample sequenced in a study of cytomegalovirus exposure and HLA in healthy donors. Vbeta (60) and Jbeta (13) primers were used in the PCR. Generated by immunoSEQ multiplex PCR, the TCRdb table keeps only in-frame clones and is missing some. The sample includes about 140,000 clones, 82% seen only once; the top ten take roughly 3.4%. The sample comprised PBMCs. All receptors come from a young man in good health and CMV-seropositive.

The chain employs TRBV27 and TRBJ2-6; D uncertain. CDR1 MNHEY and CDR2 SMNVEV come from the germline V gene (reference sequence). The CDR3 runs to 16 residues. Trimming cost V 3 bases and J 0 bases, with 9 bases left between them. CDR3 nucleotide sequence: TGTGCCAGCAGTTTCACAGCTACCTCTGGGGCCAACGTCCTGACTTTC. The encoded protein is CASSFTATSGANVLTF.

V usage is TRBV28 and J usage is TRBJ2-5; possible D gene TRBD2, 6 bases. Deletions cut 7 bases from V and 5 bases from J, with 23 bases between. Germline CDR1 is MDHEN and CDR2 is SYDVKM. The CDR3 loop spans 16 amino acids. In DNA form, the CDR3 reads TGTGCCAGCACCAGCGATCGAAGGAGGGTTGGCGAGACCCAGTACTTC. Protein: CASTSDRRRVGETQYF.

CDR3 protein: CASSMGGSNEQFF. The CDR3 DNA follows: TGTGCCAGTAGTATGGGCGGGAGCAATGAGCAGTTCTTC. The V gene is TRBV19, the J gene TRBJ2-1; 7 bases are shared with TRBD2. V was clipped by 3 bases and J by 6 bases; unmatched bases: 2. This CDR3 comprises 13 residues. The germline V gene has CDR1 LNHDA and CDR2 SQIVND (reference sequence).